Shown below are 26 T cell receptor beta chains from a single sample sequenced in a study of cytomegalovirus exposure and HLA in healthy donors. Researchers ran the PCR with 60 Vbeta and 13 Jbeta primers. Profiled with immunoSEQ multiplex PCR; TCRdb holds only in-frame clones, not every one. The sample data list 140,000 to 150,000 clones. The sequencing sample was made of PBMCs. These receptor sequences come from a male donor in good health and CMV-seronegative.

The rearrangement joins TRBV30 to TRBJ2-7, with D maybe TRBD1 (6 bases). This CDR3 has 12 residues. V dropped 0 bases and J dropped 5 bases, with 8 bases sitting between them. The germline CDR1 and CDR2 sequences are GTSNPN and SVGIG (reference sequence). CDR3 nucleotides: TGTGCCTGGAGTGTCACAGGGAACGAGCAGTACTTC. Its translation is CAWSVTGNEQYF.

This chain connects TRBV7-6 to TRBJ2-2, with 8 bases lining up with TRBD2. The V gene's germline CDR1 is SGHVS and CDR2 FNYEAQ. V lost 7 bases to trimming and J lost 6 bases; unmatched junction nucleotides: 10. This CDR3 contains 15 residues. CDR3 nucleotides: TGTGCCAGCACCATGGCGGGAGCGGGGGCCGGGGAGCTGTTTTTT. This sequence encodes CASTMAGAGAGELFF.

CDR3 nucleotide sequence: TGTGCCAGCAGCCGGGACAGTCTTTTCCAGCCCCAGCATTTT. Its translation is CASSRDSLFQPQHF. The chain employs TRBV6-1 and TRBJ1-5, with 7 nucleotides matching TRBD1. The germline CDR1 and CDR2 sequences are MNHNS and SASEGT. Trimming at V came to 6 bases and at J to 7 bases, leaving 9 bases not matched to a gene. There are 14 residues in the CDR3.

This chain joins TRBV6-6 and TRBJ2-1; 8 bases are shared with TRBD2. There are 16 residues in the CDR3. J was trimmed by 8 bases and V by 0 bases; bases with no gene match: 9. The germline CDR1 and CDR2 sequences are MNHNY and SVGAGI (reference sequence). The CDR3 loop reads CASSYSDGRVMDEQFF. DNA for the CDR3: TGTGCCAGCAGTTACTCAGACGGGAGGGTAATGGATGAGCAGTTCTTC.

The V and J genes are TRBV19 and TRBJ2-3, with 10 bases lining up with TRBD1. CDR3 length: 15 residues. Germline V gene lookup returns CDR1 LNHDA and CDR2 SQIVND (reference sequence). V was clipped by 5 bases and J by 6 bases; unmatched bases: 8. The CDR3 sequence is CASSQWDRGSDTQYF. For the CDR3, the DNA is TGTGCCAGTAGTCAGTGGGACAGGGGTTCGGATACGCAGTATTTT. The full variable domain, its missing parts supplied by reference TRBV19 and TRBJ2-3, is DGGITQSPKYLFRKEGQNVTLSCEQNLNHDAMYWYRQDPGQGLRLIYYSQIVNDFQKGDIAEGYSVSREKKESFPLTVTSAQKNPTAFYLCASSQWDRGSDTQYFGPGTRLTVL.

The gene calls are TRBV25-1 and TRBJ1-2; D ambiguous. Germline CDR1 reads MGHDK; CDR2 reads SYGVNS. CDR3 size: 14 residues. V lost 3 bases and J lost 5, with 13 bases in between. CDR3 sequence reads: CASSEEGRWYGYTF. The CDR3 DNA sequence: TGTGCCAGCAGTGAGGAGGGCCGGTGGTATGGCTACACCTTC.

The genes are TRBV29-1 and TRBJ2-2; a weak D match, TRBD2 (5 bases). This CDR3 contains 13 residues. Germline V lookup: CDR1 SQVTM, CDR2 ANQGSEA. V was trimmed by 6 bases and J by 0 bases, leaving 8 bases between them. DNA for the CDR3: TGCAGCGTGAGGGTAGCGAACACCGGGGAGCTGTTTTTT. This encodes CSVRVANTGELFF.

V usage is TRBV18 and J usage is TRBJ1-1, with 9 bases aligning to TRBD1. Germline assignment: CDR1 KGHSH and CDR2 LQKENI. V was clipped by 6 bases and J by 1 base; unmatched bases: 3. This CDR3 has 14 amino acids. The CDR3: CASSTGGANTEAFF. As DNA, the CDR3 is TGTGCCAGCTCCACAGGGGGCGCGAACACTGAAGCTTTCTTT.

This chain connects TRBV13 to TRBJ2-7, with D maybe TRBD1 (6 bases). CDR3 length equals 17 residues. Trimming removed 2 bases at V and 3 bases at J, with 20 bases between. Germline V gene data show CDR1 as PRHDT and CDR2 as FYEKMQ (reference sequence). CDR3 region: CASSLMRMSAQGYEQYF. The CDR3 DNA follows: TGTGCCAGCAGCTTAATGCGAATGTCGGCACAGGGCTACGAGCAGTACTTC. Full variable domain (missing parts from reference TRBV13 and TRBJ2-7): AAGVIQSPRHLIKEKRETATLKCYPIPRHDTVYWYQQGPGQDPQFLISFYEKMQSDKGSIPDRFSAQQFSDYHSELNMSSLELGDSALYFCASSLMRMSAQGYEQYFGPGTRLTVT.

The chain uses TRBV27 and TRBJ2-7, with TRBD2 matching over 13 bases. This CDR3 is built from 14 residues. Unmatched junction bases numbered 3, after V lost 4 bases and J lost 6 bases. Germline CDR1 reads MNHEY; CDR2 reads SMNVEV (reference sequence). The CDR3, as DNA: TGTGCCAGCAGTTCGGGACTAGCGGGACTCGAGCAGTACTTC. It yields the protein CASSSGLAGLEQYF.

The J gene is TRBJ2-3, the V gene TRBV4-2; 10 positions match TRBD1. The V and J ends lost 1 base and 4 bases, in that order; junction bases with no gene match: 8. Germline CDR1 and CDR2: LGHNA and YNFKEQ. This CDR3 has 17 amino acids. CDR3: CASSQGYDRGRADTQYF. CDR3 bases: TGTGCCAGCAGCCAAGGGTATGACAGGGGGCGGGCAGATACGCAGTATTTT.

The genes are TRBV4-1 and TRBJ2-7; 9 bases are a match to TRBD1. The CDR3 length is 16 residues. Germline V CDR1 and CDR2: MGHRA, YSYEKL. Trimming took 9 bases from V and 6 from J; bases not matched to a gene: 18. The CDR3 sequence: CASAQAIDRGYSEQYF. CDR3 sequence (DNA): TGCGCCAGTGCTCAGGCAATCGACAGGGGGTACTCCGAGCAGTACTTC.

The rearrangement joins TRBV4-2 to TRBJ2-5; D may be TRBD1 (6 bases). V was cut by 4 bases and J by 2 bases, with 14 bases left in between. Germline-derived CDR1 and CDR2 are LGHNA and YNFKEQ. The CDR3 extends over 15 amino acids. CDR3 DNA sequence: TGTGCCAGCAGCCCGGAAGCAGGGGATCAAGAGACCCAGTACTTC. Protein product: CASSPEAGDQETQYF.

This chain joins TRBV18 and TRBJ1-1; 7 bases agree with TRBD1. The CDR3 contains 13 residues. The J segment lost 6 bases and the V segment lost 2 bases, leaving 3 bases of the junction unmatched. Germline values: CDR1 KGHSH, CDR2 LQKENI. The CDR3 DNA sequence: TGTGCCAGCTCACCATCCAGGGGGGCTGAAGCTTTCTTT. It specifies CASSPSRGAEAFF.

This sequence joins TRBV6-5 and TRBJ2-7; D is uncertain. Germline V gene data show CDR1 as MNHEY and CDR2 as SVGAGI. The germline V and J ends were trimmed by 4 bases and 6 bases, with 13 bases remaining between them. This CDR3 is 13 amino acids long. CDR3 bases: TGTGCCAGCAGTTTCGCCACCTCGGGCGAGCAGTACTTC. This sequence encodes CASSFATSGEQYF.

This rearrangement joins TRBV29-1 to TRBJ1-1; D is uncertain. The germline V and J ends were trimmed by 7 bases and 1 base, with 19 bases remaining between them. The V gene's germline CDR1 is SQVTM and CDR2 ANQGSEA. The CDR3 is 15 amino acids. The CDR3: CSAKATVGENTEAFF. The CDR3 DNA is TGCAGCGCCAAAGCCACGGTAGGAGAGAACACTGAAGCTTTCTTT.

This rearrangement joins TRBV5-1 to TRBJ1-1, with D uncertain. This CDR3 contains 15 residues. The V gene's germline CDR1 is SGHRS and CDR2 YFSETQ. Deletions cut 0 bases from V and 3 bases from J, with 12 bases between. The CDR3 spells CASSLGRGRDTEAFF. CDR3 nucleotide sequence: TGCGCCAGCAGCTTGGGACGAGGGAGAGACACTGAAGCTTTCTTT.

The rearrangement links TRBV9 to TRBJ2-2; 7 bases align to TRBD2. Germline values: CDR1 SGDLS, CDR2 YYNGEE. The V segment lost 2 bases and the J segment 4 bases; nucleotides outside the gene matches: 5. The CDR3 contains 15 residues. The CDR3 nucleotides are TGTGCCAGCAGCGTCGGACTAGACCCCACCGGGGAGCTGTTTTTT. This gives the protein CASSVGLDPTGELFF.

The chain recombines TRBV28 with TRBJ2-7; perhaps TRBD2 as D (6 bases). CDR1 is MDHEN and CDR2 is SYDVKM in the germline V gene. Trimming took off 7 bases at V and 2 bases at J, with 12 bases between the two ends. The CDR3 is 13 amino acids. CDR3 loop: CASKRPGAYEQYF. In DNA form, the CDR3 reads TGTGCCAGCAAACGCCCGGGGGCCTACGAGCAGTACTTC. The variable domain in full, completed from reference TRBV28 and TRBJ2-7, reads DVKVTQSSRYLVKRTGEKVFLECVQDMDHENMFWYRQDPGLGLRLIYFSYDVKMKEKGDIPEGYSVSREKKERFSLILESASTNQTSMYLCASKRPGAYEQYFGPGTRLTVT.

The rearrangement uses TRBV6-5 and TRBJ1-1, with D perhaps TRBD1 (6 bases). The V end lost 6 bases, the J end lost 0 bases, and 11 bases lay between the germline ends. This CDR3 spans 14 amino acids. CDR1 and CDR2 from the germline V gene are MNHEY and SVGAGI. DNA for the CDR3: TGTGCCAGCAGAGTCAGGGGTATGAACACTGAAGCTTTCTTT. It specifies CASRVRGMNTEAFF.

This sequence joins TRBV2 and TRBJ2-7, with 7 bases that match TRBD1. The trim removed 6 bases at V and 5 bases at J, leaving 7 bases unmatched. Germline CDR1 reads SNHLY; CDR2 reads FYNNEI. The CDR3 consists of 13 residues. The CDR3 coding sequence is TGTGCCAGCAGCCAGGGGACAGTCGACGAGCAGTACTTC. Its protein product is CASSQGTVDEQYF.

The genes are TRBV25-1 and TRBJ1-5; D not certain. Germline V CDR1 and CDR2: MGHDK, SYGVNS. The CDR3 contains 14 residues. V gave up 5 bases and J gave up 4 bases, with 12 bases separating them. Here the CDR3 DNA reads TGTGCCAGCAGTCCCACAGCCTTAAATCAGCCCCAGCATTTT. Translation: CASSPTALNQPQHF. Drawing the rest from reference TRBV25-1 and TRBJ1-5, the complete variable domain is EADIYQTPRYLVIGTGKKITLECSQTMGHDKMYWYQQDPGMELHLIHYSYGVNSTEKGDLSSESTVSRIRTEHFPLTLESARPSHTSQYLCASSPTALNQPQHFGDGTRLSIL.

V gene TRBV5-1 combines with J gene TRBJ2-7; 9 nucleotides agree with TRBD2. The CDR3 has 15 residues. Germline V gene data show CDR1 as SGHRS and CDR2 as YFSETQ. The J segment lost 4 bases and the V segment lost 2 bases, leaving 7 bases of the junction unmatched. In DNA form, the CDR3 reads TGCGCCAGCAGCTTAGGGGGGACTAGCAGGTACGAGCAGTACTTC. Translating gives CASSLGGTSRYEQYF.

This chain links TRBV27 with TRBJ2-3; TRBD2 matches at 8 bases. Germline CDR1 and CDR2: MNHEY and SMNVEV (reference sequence). J was trimmed by 5 bases and V by 6 bases; bases with no gene match: 16. This CDR3 has 17 amino acids. The CDR3 nucleotides are TGTGCCAGCAGCCGTAAACCGGGACTAGGGGGTAGAGATACGCAGTATTTT. It is translated as CASSRKPGLGGRDTQYF.

As for this clone: The sample holds other DNA sequences that translate to the same CDR3. The gene calls are TRBV25-1 and TRBJ1-1; no firm D call. Trimming removed 3 bases from V and 1 base from J, with 6 bases in between. The length of the CDR3 is 13 residues. Germline CDR1 reads MGHDK; CDR2 reads SYGVNS. CDR3 DNA: TGTGCCAGCAGTGAGAGTGGGAACACTGAAGCTTTCTTT. Translated: CASSESGNTEAFF.

V usage is TRBV10-3 and J usage is TRBJ2-3; 7 bases line up with TRBD2. CDR3 length: 14 amino acids. Germline-derived CDR1 and CDR2 are ENHRY and SYGVKD. Trimming at V came to 2 bases and at J to 8 bases, leaving 7 bases not matched to a gene. The CDR3 loop is CAISEGEGRGTQYF. The CDR3, as DNA: TGTGCCATCAGTGAGGGGGAGGGCCGGGGTACGCAGTATTTT.